This record covers a single T cell receptor (beta chain). Its antigen is undetermined. Researchers ran the PCR with 60 Vbeta and 13 Jbeta primers. The table came from immunoSEQ multiplex PCR; TCRdb's copy has only in-frame clones and leaves some out. The sample contains over 150,000 clones, roughly 87% of which appear only once. The data were obtained in a study of cytomegalovirus exposure and HLA in healthy donors. The CDR3 extends over 18 amino acids. Looked up from germline, CDR1 is SGDLS and CDR2 is YYNGEE. V was trimmed by 2 bases and J by 0 bases, leaving 20 bases between them. Study-wide points: Reported performance of the classifier showed diagnosis of cytomegalovirus status with high specificity and sensitivity. DRB1 showed the most TCR associations and HLA-C the fewest in a later analysis, as rates varied by HLA locus. A later analysis associated approximately 17,000 TCR beta sequences with HLA alleles at a 0.05 false discovery rate. TCR beta V segments were, for the most part, productive about 87% or about 30% of the time in an earlier analysis.

Input material: PBMCs. This receptor was obtained from a woman aged 25 to 39 in good health and CMV-seronegative. The V call is TRBV9, the J call TRBJ1-1; D is unresolved. The CDR3: CASSVSPREAIMNTEAFF. The DNA for the CDR3 is TGTGCCAGCAGCGTTTCCCCGAGGGAGGCGATTATGAACACTGAAGCTTTCTTT.